A single sample gave rise to the 15 T cell receptor beta chains below, sequenced in a study of T cells in Graves' hyperthyroidism and ophthalmopathy. It was RNA transcripts that yielded the amplified TCR beta CDR3 regions. With the HTBI primer set, the TCR CDR3 went through a first round of RT-PCR. In TCRdb, the multiplex PCR reads were re-called with MiXCR into one record per CDR3 protein. The data show under 600,000 distinct CDR3 sequences, around 15% seen once. Material for sequencing was blood. The origin of the receptors is a woman in her forties with Graves' ophthalmopathy.

This clonotype was seen more than once but under ten times. V and J are TRBV6-2 or TRBV6-3 and TRBJ2-3; 14 positions match TRBD2. V trimming: 6 bases; J trimming: 1 base; junction bases outside the gene matches: 9. Germline V lookup: CDR1 MNHEY, CDR2 SVGEGT. The CDR3 loop spans 18 amino acids. The CDR3 DNA reads TGTGCCAGCAGGCTAGGGACTAGCGGGAGCGCCGGCACAGATACGCAGTATTTT. Translation: CASRLGTSGSAGTDTQYF.

The chain links TRBV19 to TRBJ1-1; 7 bases line up with TRBD1. CDR3 length equals 17 residues. The V and J ends lost 5 bases and 1 base, in that order; junction bases with no gene match: 13. CDR1 LNHDA and CDR2 SQIVND come from the germline V gene (reference sequence). The CDR3 loop is CASSLGGQLTTNTEAFF. The CDR3, as DNA: TGTGCCAGTAGTCTGGGGGGACAGTTAACAACGAACACTGAAGCTTTCTTT.

The sample holds many counts of this clonotype. This chain joins TRBV2 and TRBJ1-2; 7 bases align to TRBD1. V gave up 3 bases and J gave up 6 bases; unmatched junction bases: 10. CDR3 length: 15 residues. Germline V CDR1 and CDR2: SNHLY, FYNNEI. CDR3 coding DNA: TGTGCCAGCAGTGAGATGAGACAGGGCCTGGATGGCTACACCTTC. It codes for CASSEMRQGLDGYTF.

This clonotype was seen more than once but under ten times. The CDR3 DNA is TGTGCCAGCAGCCCGGCGGGGGGGCGAGATACGCAGTATTTT. Translating gives CASSPAGGRDTQYF. This chain links TRBV3-1 with TRBJ2-3; 9 bases line up with TRBD2. The CDR3 covers 14 residues. The V segment lost 4 bases and the J segment 5 bases; nucleotides outside the gene matches: 4. CDR1 is LGHDT and CDR2 is YNNKEL in the germline V gene (reference sequence).

This clonotype was observed at least ten times. V is TRBV18 and J is TRBJ1-4, with D unresolved. The germline gives CDR1 KGHSH, CDR2 LQKENI. The CDR3 runs 16 residues. The V and J ends lost 2 bases and 1 base respectively, with 11 bases between them. The CDR3 sequence is CASSPSGRGTNEKLFF. Written as DNA, the CDR3 is TGTGCCAGCTCACCATCGGGCCGGGGAACTAATGAAAAACTGTTTTTT.

This clonotype was detected only a few times. The chain joins TRBV18 to TRBJ2-6; either TRBD1 or TRBD2 may supply D (5 bases each). Trimming stripped 4 bases from V and 0 bases from J, with 13 bases between. Germline V gene data show CDR1 as KGHSH and CDR2 as LQKENI. The CDR3 spans 17 residues. The CDR3 sequence is CASSLSRGSSGANVLTF. Written as DNA, the CDR3 is TGTGCCAGCTCACTCTCGAGGGGAAGCTCTGGGGCCAACGTCCTGACTTTC.

This clonotype was counted a few times. The chain carries TRBV19 and TRBJ1-6, with 9 bases lining up with TRBD1. Trimming took 5 bases from V and 9 from J; bases not matched to a gene: 11. The length of the CDR3 is 16 residues. Germline CDR1 LNHDA, CDR2 SQIVND (reference sequence). The CDR3 is CASSPTGQGRSSPLHF. In nucleotides, the CDR3 is TGTGCCAGTAGTCCTACGGGACAGGGTAGAAGTTCACCCCTCCACTTT.

This clonotype was seen ten or more times. This rearrangement joins TRBV6-2 or TRBV6-3 to TRBJ1-1; no definite D call. The CDR3 contains 14 residues. Germline-derived CDR1 and CDR2 are MNHEY and SVGEGT. Trimming stripped 6 bases from V and 0 bases from J, with 11 bases between. This CDR3 reads CASSLNPLNTEAFF. CDR3 DNA: TGTGCCAGCAGCCTAAATCCGCTGAACACTGAAGCTTTCTTT.

This clonotype was seen many times. The gene calls are TRBV4-1 and TRBJ2-7; either TRBD1 or TRBD2 may supply D (5 bases each). CDR1 MGHRA and CDR2 YSYEKL come from the germline V gene. This CDR3 spans 14 amino acids. The germline V and J ends were trimmed by 1 base and 3 bases, with 10 bases remaining between them. The CDR3 reads CASSQGDHSYEQYF. The CDR3, as DNA: TGCGCCAGCAGCCAAGGGGACCACAGCTACGAGCAGTACTTC.

A note on this clonotype: A read error is possible here, since a much larger clone lies one base away. J is TRBJ2-5 and V is TRBV27; 8 nucleotides agree with TRBD2. Per germline, CDR1 MNHEY and CDR2 SMNVEV (reference sequence). The CDR3 consists of 15 residues. The V gene end was trimmed by 6 bases and the J gene end by 5 bases; junction bases not matched to a gene: 11. CDR3 coding DNA: TGTGCCAGCAGCCTAGTAGCGGGAAGGGGGGAGACCCAGTACTTC. Protein sequence: CASSLVAGRGETQYF.

The V gene is TRBV12-3 or TRBV12-4, the J gene TRBJ2-5; no reliable D call. Trimming removed 6 bases from V and 4 bases from J, with 12 bases in between. This CDR3 is built from 13 residues. Written as DNA, the CDR3 is TGTGCCAGCAGCCGCCGGGCCCCAGAGACCCAGTACTTC. It specifies CASSRRAPETQYF.

This clonotype was recorded a few times. The gene calls are TRBV6-4 and TRBJ2-1; 7 bases are a match to TRBD1. The V gene's germline CDR1 is MRHNA and CDR2 SNTAGT. This CDR3 region has 13 residues. V trimming: 7 bases; J trimming: 8 bases; junction bases outside the gene matches: 8. The CDR3 region is CASNPGQWDEQFF. The CDR3 DNA follows: TGTGCCAGCAACCCGGGACAGTGGGATGAGCAGTTCTTC.

This clonotype was found a few times. This chain joins TRBV13 and TRBJ2-1; maybe TRBD2 (5 bases). Deletions cut 0 bases from V and 0 bases from J, with 9 bases between. The germline CDR1 and CDR2 sequences are PRHDT and FYEKMQ (reference sequence). The CDR3 is 16 amino acids. DNA for the CDR3: TGTGCCAGCAGCTTAGGGGGAGTATCCTCCTACAATGAGCAGTTCTTC. Its protein is CASSLGGVSSYNEQFF.

This clonotype was seen at least ten times. The chain has TRBV20-1 and TRBJ1-1; no definite D call. Trimming removed 4 bases from V and 0 bases from J, with 12 bases in between. The CDR3 consists of 14 residues. The germline V gene has CDR1 DFQATT and CDR2 SNEGSKA (reference sequence). CDR3 bases: TGCAGTGCTAAGGCTTGGAACATGAACACTGAAGCTTTCTTT. It translates to CSAKAWNMNTEAFF.

As for this clonotype: An end of the junction does not agree with germline; a read error may underlie this. J is TRBJ2-5 and V is TRBV14; D remains unclear. Germline V lookup: CDR1 SGHDN, CDR2 FVKESK. The CDR3 has 13 residues. The CDR3 sequence: CATSLLGSGTQYF. CDR3 DNA: TGTGCCACCAGCCTCCTTGGTTCTGGGACCCAGTACTTC.